This T cell receptor (beta chain) was retrieved from a study of T cells in localized non-small cell lung cancer. Study-level findings and limits: In adjacent lung, a median around 55 of the top 100 tumor clones were found.

Assay used: immunoSEQ multiplex PCR; TCRdb lists only in-frame clones, some missing. The table has about 30,000 clones, 85% to 95% seen once. CDR1 is MNHEY, CDR2 SMNVEV, per germline (reference sequence). After removal of 5 bases from V and 4 bases from J, the junction contained 13 bases not matched to a gene. The CDR3 covers 16 residues. Comment on this clone: What it recognizes is unknown.

V and J are TRBV27 and TRBJ2-7, with TRBD2 identical over 8 bases. The sample here was peripheral blood, taken before any cancer treatment. This clonotype was sampled from a woman aged 35 to 69 with stage I lung adenocarcinoma. CDR3 region: CASSPSGGGGRYEQYF. CDR3 nucleotide sequence: TGTGCCAGCAGTCCTTCCGGGGGGGGCGGTAGATACGAGCAGTACTTC.